The 17 T cell receptor beta chains given below trace back to one sample, sequenced in a study of blood T cell repertoires in COVID-19. Repertoires were generated with immunoSEQ multiplex PCR, while TCRdb's copy carries only in-frame clones and drops some. The sample contains 350,000 or so clones, about nine tenths of which appear only once. Sequencing was done on a sample of peripheral blood. All receptors come from a woman in her fifties or sixties with COVID-19, enrolled during active disease.

CDR3 sequence reads: CASSPPGTGGTGELFF. CDR3 DNA: TGTGCCAGCTCACCCCCCGGGACAGGGGGCACCGGGGAGCTGTTTTTT. The chain couples TRBV18 to TRBJ2-2; 11 bases are a match to TRBD1. Unmatched junction bases numbered 4, after V lost 3 bases and J lost 4 bases. Germline loops: CDR1 KGHSH, CDR2 LQKENI. The CDR3 length is 16 residues.

The J gene is TRBJ1-5, the V gene TRBV10-3; D unclear. The CDR3 is made up of 15 amino acids. Germline V gene sequence: CDR1 ENHRY, CDR2 SYGVKD. Trimming took off 0 bases at V and 6 bases at J, with 12 bases between the two ends. CDR3 protein: CAISESRASFQPQHF. The DNA for the CDR3 is TGTGCCATCAGTGAGTCGAGGGCCAGTTTTCAGCCCCAGCATTTT.

V usage is TRBV7-9 and J usage is TRBJ1-1; the D is unclear. The germline CDR1 and CDR2 sequences are SEHNR and FQNEAQ (reference sequence). The CDR3 runs to 14 residues. V gave up 0 bases and J gave up 3 bases, with 8 bases separating them. The CDR3 spells CASSLASRDTEAFF. The CDR3 nucleotides read TGTGCCAGCAGCTTAGCTTCCCGAGACACTGAAGCTTTCTTT.

The rearrangement uses TRBV10-3 and TRBJ2-4; possibly TRBD2 for D (6 bases). Germline CDR1 is ENHRY and CDR2 is SYGVKD. The CDR3 totals 12 residues. V lost 0 bases and J lost 15, with 12 bases in between. DNA for the CDR3: TGTGCCATCAGTGAGTCGCGGGAAAGTCCGTACTTC. Its translation: CAISESRESPYF.

This clone was recorded once. This chain connects TRBV6-5 to TRBJ1-1; D perhaps matches TRBD1 (5 bases). Germline assignment: CDR1 MNHEY and CDR2 SVGAGI. V was pared by 4 bases and J by 8 bases, with 14 bases between. This CDR3 comprises 13 residues. CDR3 bases: TGTGCCAGCAGTTCCCCCTGGGGGGAAGAAGCTTTCTTT. Residues: CASSSPWGEEAFF.

CDR3 sequence (DNA): TGTGCCAGCAGCCCGGAGTGGGGAGGCACCGGGGAGCTGTTTTTT. Its translation: CASSPEWGGTGELFF. The gene calls are TRBV7-9 and TRBJ2-2, with D possibly matching TRBD2 (6 bases). Germline CDR1 and CDR2: SEHNR and FQNEAQ (reference sequence). This CDR3 is 15 amino acids long. V was shortened by 5 bases and J by 4 bases, with 14 bases between the two germline ends. Using reference TRBV7-9 and TRBJ2-2 for the parts outside the CDR3, the full variable domain is DTGVSQNPRHKITKRGQNVTFRCDPISEHNRLYWYRQTLGQGPEFLTYFQNEAQLEKSRLLSDRFSAERPKGSFSTLEIQRTEQGDSAMYLCASSPEWGGTGELFFGEGSRLTVL.

The chain links TRBV19 to TRBJ2-6; perhaps TRBD2 as D (5 bases). Trimming removed 6 bases at V and 4 bases at J, with 10 bases between. CDR1 and CDR2 from the germline V gene are LNHDA and SQIVND (reference sequence). The CDR3 totals 14 residues. CDR3 coding DNA: TGTGCCAGTAGGGACTTTGACGGGGCCAACGTCCTGACTTTC. This gives the protein CASRDFDGANVLTF.

The chain combines TRBV7-6 with TRBJ2-7, with a weak D call TRBD2 (6 bases). The CDR3 loop spans 16 amino acids. Germline V gene sequence: CDR1 SGHVS, CDR2 FNYEAQ. Trimming took off 5 bases at V and 4 bases at J, with 21 bases between the two ends. CDR3 coding DNA: TGTGCCAGCAGCCGTCACCCCACGGAGGGTTGGTACGAGCAGTACTTC. The encoded protein is CASSRHPTEGWYEQYF. Based on the CDR3 plus reference TRBV7-6 and TRBJ2-7, the full variable domain is GAGVSQSPRYKVTKRGQDVALRCDPISGHVSLYWYRQALGQGPEFLTYFNYEAQQDKSGLPNDRFSAERPEGSISTLTIQRTEQRDSAMYRCASSRHPTEGWYEQYFGPGTRLTVT.

This clone came up once. The same CDR3 is also encoded by other DNA sequences in this sample. The rearrangement joins TRBV6-5 to TRBJ1-5, with no clear D. Germline lookup yields CDR1 MNHEY and CDR2 SVGAGI. The V end was cut by 4 bases, the J end by 4 bases, with 8 bases between. This CDR3 spans 13 amino acids. For the CDR3, the DNA is TGTGCCAGCAGTTTGCAGTTAAATCAGCCCCAGCATTTT. This codes for CASSLQLNQPQHF.

The gene calls are TRBV2 and TRBJ2-3; no reliable D call. V was pared by 3 bases and J by 0 bases, with 7 bases between. CDR3 length: 14 residues. The germline gives CDR1 SNHLY, CDR2 FYNNEI. The CDR3 DNA follows: TGTGCCAGCAGTGATACAACCAGCACAGATACGCAGTATTTT. It translates to CASSDTTSTDTQYF.

In DNA, the CDR3 is TGTGCCAGCAAGAGGGGGACAGGGGCGAACACTGAAGCTTTCTTT. It translates to CASKRGTGANTEAFF. This chain connects TRBV9 to TRBJ1-1, with 10 bases aligning to TRBD1. This CDR3 region has 15 residues. Germline V gives CDR1 SGDLS, CDR2 YYNGEE. After removal of 6 bases from V and 1 base from J, the junction contained 6 bases not matched to a gene.

This chain joins TRBV28 and TRBJ1-2; D possibly corresponds to TRBD1 (5 bases). Trimming cost V 7 bases and J 0 bases, with 15 bases left between them. This CDR3 spans 15 amino acids. Germline V lookup: CDR1 MDHEN, CDR2 SYDVKM. CDR3 in DNA: TGTGCCAGCACCCCGTGGACACAGGCTAACTATGGCTACACCTTC. This codes for CASTPWTQANYGYTF.

This chain joins TRBV9 and TRBJ1-1; no clear D gene. V gave up 4 bases and J gave up 1 base, with 8 bases separating them. Germline CDR1 and CDR2: SGDLS and YYNGEE. This CDR3 spans 13 amino acids. CDR3 protein: CASSSTGNTEAFF. The CDR3 nucleotides read TGTGCCAGCAGCTCCACGGGGAACACTGAAGCTTTCTTT.

The sample holds a few counts of this clone. The rearrangement links TRBV28 to TRBJ1-3; D uncertain. V was cut by 2 bases and J by 9 bases, with 8 bases left in between. The germline V gene has CDR1 MDHEN and CDR2 SYDVKM. The CDR3 contains 12 residues. The CDR3 reads CASSLRTGTIYF. The CDR3 DNA is TGTGCCAGCAGTTTACGAACTGGCACCATATATTTT. The full variable domain, its missing parts supplied by reference TRBV28 and TRBJ1-3, is DVKVTQSSRYLVKRTGEKVFLECVQDMDHENMFWYRQDPGLGLRLIYFSYDVKMKEKGDIPEGYSVSREKKERFSLILESASTNQTSMYLCASSLRTGTIYFGEGSWLTVV.

There are a few counts of this clone. The rearrangement joins TRBV3-1 (or the pseudogene TRBV3-2) to TRBJ1-2; D is undetermined. Trimming pared 2 bases from V and 4 bases from J, leaving 8 bases between. Germline-derived CDR1 and CDR2 are LGHDT and YNNKEL (reference sequence). The CDR3 length is 13 residues. The CDR3 DNA follows: TGTGCCAGCAGCCAACAAAACAGCTATGGCTACACCTTC. Protein: CASSQQNSYGYTF.

The chain combines TRBV19 with TRBJ1-4; 8 bases agree with TRBD1. After removal of 9 bases from V and 0 bases from J, the junction contained 9 bases not matched to a gene. The CDR3 loop spans 16 amino acids. Per germline, CDR1 LNHDA and CDR2 SQIVND (reference sequence). The CDR3 region has the DNA TGTGCCAGCCGCTGGGACAGGCAGGCAACTAATGAAAAACTGTTTTTT. Encoded protein: CASRWDRQATNEKLFF. The full variable domain, its missing parts supplied by reference TRBV19 and TRBJ1-4, is DGGITQSPKYLFRKEGQNVTLSCEQNLNHDAMYWYRQDPGQGLRLIYYSQIVNDFQKGDIAEGYSVSREKKESFPLTVTSAQKNPTAFYLCASRWDRQATNEKLFFGSGTQLSVL.

The V call is TRBV9, the J call TRBJ1-4; tentative D call: TRBD1 (5 bases). Looked up from germline, CDR1 is SGDLS and CDR2 is YYNGEE. V was trimmed by 4 bases and J by 2 bases, leaving 12 bases between them. The CDR3 length is 15 residues. The CDR3 bases are TGTGCCAGCAGCCCCCAGGGTCTCACTAATGAAAAACTGTTTTTT. Translation: CASSPQGLTNEKLFF.